This T cell receptor (beta chain) was identified during a study of identical twins. Trimming took 6 bases from V and 7 from J, leaving 16 bases between them. The CDR3 runs to 13 residues. CDR1 is SEHNR and CDR2 is FQNEAQ in the germline V gene (reference sequence). Study-wide results and limits: Not following the same donors, the study drew its conclusions from cross-sectional statistical analysis. Out-of-frame alpha sequences shared by twins showed excess low generation probability.

In regard to this clonotype: Its antigen is unknown.

Healthy Caucasians alone served as donors. From the 5' RACE reads, TCRdb called clonotypes with MiXCR, one entry per CDR3 protein. The table includes around 960,000 distinct CDR3 sequences, 10% to 15% detected once. These data are also associated with another study on yellow fever vaccine responses in identical twins.

The genes are TRBV7-9 and TRBJ2-7, with D perhaps matching TRBD1 or TRBD2 (5 bases each). The source is a woman between 18 and 29 years old in good health. The sample taken for sequencing was PBMCs. CDR3 in DNA: TGTGCCAGCAGTTACTCCGGGACGGGAGAGCAGTACTTC. This encodes CASSYSGTGEQYF. Complete variable domain (other parts from reference TRBV7-9 and TRBJ2-7): DTGVSQNPRHKITKRGQNVTFRCDPISEHNRLYWYRQTLGQGPEFLTYFQNEAQLEKSRLLSDRFSAERPKGSFSTLEIQRTEQGDSAMYLCASSYSGTGEQYFGPGTRLTVT.